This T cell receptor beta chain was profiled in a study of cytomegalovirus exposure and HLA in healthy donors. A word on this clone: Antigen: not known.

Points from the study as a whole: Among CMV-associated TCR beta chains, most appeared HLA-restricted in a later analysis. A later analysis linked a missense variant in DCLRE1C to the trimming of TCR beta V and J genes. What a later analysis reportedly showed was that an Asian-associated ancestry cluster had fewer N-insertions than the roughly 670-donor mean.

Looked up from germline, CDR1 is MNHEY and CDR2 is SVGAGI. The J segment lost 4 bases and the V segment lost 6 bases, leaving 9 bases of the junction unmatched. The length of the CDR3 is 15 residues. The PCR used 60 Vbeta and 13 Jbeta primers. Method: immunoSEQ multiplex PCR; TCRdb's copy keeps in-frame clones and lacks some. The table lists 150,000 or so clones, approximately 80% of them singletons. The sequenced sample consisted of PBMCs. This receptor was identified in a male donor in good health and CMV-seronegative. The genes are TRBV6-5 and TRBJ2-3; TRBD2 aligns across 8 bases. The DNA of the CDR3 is TGTGCCAGCAGCTGGGGGGGGACTAGTCCAGATACGCAGTATTTT. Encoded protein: CASSWGGTSPDTQYF.